Below, one T cell receptor (beta chain) is given with its context. Its target is not known. The CDR3 consists of 12 residues. The TRB cDNA libraries were prepared by 5' RACE with UMI labels. After re-calling the 5' RACE reads, TCRdb lists one entry per CDR3 protein, DNA absent. This repertoire includes over 150,000 distinct CDR3 sequences. This sample is drawn from a study of CXCR3-negative and CXCR3-positive naive CD8 T cells. Study results and limitations: Similar TRBV-TRBJ usage was seen in naive cells (both CXCR3-negative and CXCR3-positive), but memory cells differed. Hydrophobicity of TRB CDR3s was greater in CXCR3-positive naive cells than in CXCR3-negative naive cells.

The gene calls are TRBV12-3 or TRBV12-4 and TRBJ2-3. The TCR originated in a human donor in good health. Some clones in this sample may be carry-over from other donors' samples. The specimen was naive CXCR3+ CD8+ T cells from blood. Described subset: CD45RO-CCR7+CD27+CD95- naive CD8+ T cells expressing CXCR3 (TNR3+). This chain's CDR3 is CASTVDTDTQYF.